A selection of T cell receptor beta chains follows, all from one sample in a study of blood T cell repertoires in COVID-19. Generated by immunoSEQ multiplex PCR, the TCRdb table keeps only in-frame clones and is missing some. Of 200,000 to 300,000 clones in the sample, approximately 86% were seen once. Input material: PBMCs or T cells enriched from blood (not recorded which). Receptor source: a woman in her thirties or forties with acute COVID-19. CDR3s leave out the opening cysteine and the closing phenylalanine or tryptophan. The D gene is left open where the match is weak.

j_call: TRBJ1-5; d_call: NA; v_call: TRBV19; cdr3_aa: ASSIDLGAGDGNQPQH
j_call: TRBJ2-7; d_call: NA; v_call: TRBV7-9; cdr3_aa: ASSDRSTYEQY
j_call: TRBJ1-2; d_call: TRBD1; v_call: TRBV5-1; cdr3_aa: ASSLGQGQDGYT
j_call: TRBJ2-7; d_call: TRBD2; v_call: TRBV12-3/TRBV12-4; cdr3_aa: ASSFSGSEQY
j_call: TRBJ1-4; d_call: NA; v_call: TRBV11-2; cdr3_aa: ASSLAQELF
j_call: TRBJ2-1; d_call: NA; v_call: TRBV6-5; cdr3_aa: ASSYRQGTSSNEQF
j_call: TRBJ1-6; d_call: TRBD1; v_call: TRBV6-5; cdr3_aa: AGGGTGKNSPLH
j_call: TRBJ2-1; d_call: TRBD2; v_call: TRBV6-5; cdr3_aa: ASTFGLAVSNEQF
j_call: TRBJ2-2; d_call: NA; v_call: TRBV15; cdr3_aa: ATSRREIGELF
j_call: TRBJ2-1; d_call: TRBD1; v_call: TRBV19; cdr3_aa: AANDRDNEQF
j_call: TRBJ1-5; d_call: NA; v_call: TRBV7-9; cdr3_aa: ASSLTMNQPQH
j_call: TRBJ1-1; d_call: NA; v_call: TRBV3-1/TRBV3-2; cdr3_aa: ASSQDFSGDRNTEAF
j_call: TRBJ2-1; d_call: NA; v_call: TRBV1; cdr3_aa: TSSQDRAGGPNEQF
j_call: TRBJ1-5; d_call: NA; v_call: TRBV3-1/TRBV3-2; cdr3_aa: ASSQVAPSNQPQH
j_call: TRBJ2-2; d_call: TRBD1; v_call: TRBV10-3; cdr3_aa: AIRGTGGSGELF
j_call: TRBJ2-1; d_call: TRBD2; v_call: TRBV6-6; cdr3_aa: ASTLPGLDYNEQF
j_call: TRBJ2-7; d_call: NA; v_call: TRBV11-3; cdr3_aa: ASSRFSGGSSYEQY
j_call: TRBJ2-1; d_call: TRBD2; v_call: TRBV4-2; cdr3_aa: ASSQERLAANEQF
j_call: TRBJ2-1; d_call: TRBD1; v_call: TRBV7-6; cdr3_aa: ASSLGGWTGINEQF
j_call: TRBJ2-7; d_call: TRBD2; v_call: TRBV4-1; cdr3_aa: ASSQAGGGSYEQY